The 11 T cell receptor beta chains given below trace back to one sample, sequenced in a study of cytomegalovirus exposure and HLA in healthy donors. 13 Jbeta primers and 60 Vbeta primers were used for the PCR. Libraries were prepared by immunoSEQ multiplex PCR; TCRdb keeps only in-frame clonotypes and omits some of them. The sample includes more than 150,000 clones, about 80% of them seen just once. The sequenced sample consisted of PBMCs. These receptors were obtained from a man in his forties or fifties in good health and CMV-seropositive.

In this sample, this clone turned up a few times. CDR3 coding DNA: TGCGCCAGCAGCCAGCGGGCATCGAGGGCCTCTGGAAACACCATATATTTT. It yields the protein CASSQRASRASGNTIYF. This chain uses TRBV4-1 with TRBJ1-3; D is uncertain. Germline V CDR1 and CDR2: MGHRA, YSYEKL. The V and J ends lost 3 bases and 0 bases respectively, with 15 bases between them. This CDR3 is 17 amino acids long.

The V and J genes are TRBV4-3 and TRBJ1-1; 10 nucleotides match TRBD1. The ends lost 0 bases at V and 8 bases at J; junction bases unmatched: 3. CDR1 and CDR2 from the germline V gene are LGHNA and YSLEER. There are 14 residues in the CDR3. CDR3 region: CASSQDRDRGEAFF. DNA for the CDR3: TGCGCCAGCAGCCAAGATCGGGACAGGGGAGAAGCTTTCTTT.

The chain combines TRBV19 with TRBJ2-1, with 10 bases that match TRBD1. CDR1 is LNHDA and CDR2 is SQIVND in the germline V gene (reference sequence). Trimming at V came to 6 bases and at J to 9 bases, leaving 2 bases not matched to a gene. The CDR3 sequence is 12 residues long. The CDR3 here is CASRTGGSEQFF. In nucleotides, the CDR3 is TGTGCCAGTAGGACAGGGGGCTCTGAGCAGTTCTTC.

The chain is built from TRBV7-9 and TRBJ2-5; 9 positions match TRBD1. Germline CDR1 reads SEHNR; CDR2 reads FQNEAQ (reference sequence). Unmatched junction bases numbered 6, after V lost 4 bases and J lost 0 bases. The CDR3 has 16 residues. The CDR3 sequence: CASSYRWTGDQETQYF. The CDR3 region has the DNA TGTGCCAGCAGCTACCGATGGACAGGGGACCAAGAGACCCAGTACTTC.

This chain joins TRBV9 and TRBJ2-5; possible D gene TRBD1, 5 bases. Germline CDR1 is SGDLS and CDR2 is YYNGEE. Trimming pared 3 bases from V and 0 bases from J, leaving 12 bases between. CDR3 length equals 15 residues. Here the CDR3 reads CASSARGPHQETQYF. The CDR3 DNA follows: TGTGCCAGCAGCGCTAGGGGCCCCCACCAAGAGACCCAGTACTTC.

The DNA of the CDR3 is TGTGCCAGCAGTTCCTACAGGGTTACACCCCTCCACTTT. It encodes CASSSYRVTPLHF. The chain is built from TRBV28 and TRBJ1-6; perhaps TRBD1 as D (6 bases). V was pared by 4 bases and J by 11 bases, with 12 bases between. Looked up from germline, CDR1 is MDHEN and CDR2 is SYDVKM. CDR3 length: 13 amino acids.

This rearrangement joins TRBV7-6 to TRBJ2-5; weak D call: TRBD1 (6 bases). Per the germline V gene, CDR1 is SGHVS and CDR2 is FNYEAQ. The CDR3 spans 15 residues. V dropped 4 bases and J dropped 0 bases, with 12 bases sitting between them. CDR3 nucleotides: TGTGCCAGCAGCTCGTGGACAGAGTACCAAGAGACCCAGTACTTC. As protein: CASSSWTEYQETQYF.

V is TRBV2 and J is TRBJ1-5; D possibly corresponds to TRBD1 (5 bases). Per the germline V gene, CDR1 is SNHLY and CDR2 is FYNNEI. CDR3 size: 14 residues. Trimming shortened V by 6 bases and J by 3 bases, and 12 bases separated the two germline ends. The CDR3 loop is CASSQDSPNQPQHF. The CDR3 DNA is TGTGCCAGCAGCCAAGACAGTCCCAATCAGCCCCAGCATTTT.

The chain joins TRBV5-4 to TRBJ1-1; 7 nucleotides align to TRBD1. The CDR3 covers 15 residues. Germline V gene data show CDR1 as SGHNT and CDR2 as YYREEE (reference sequence). With V trimmed by 4 bases and J by 0 bases, 6 bases remained unmatched. In nucleotides, the CDR3 is TGTGCCAGCAGCCCTCGACAGGGCTTGAACACTGAAGCTTTCTTT. Translation gives CASSPRQGLNTEAFF.

The rearrangement joins TRBV18 to TRBJ1-2; D perhaps matches TRBD1 (6 bases). This CDR3 spans 15 amino acids. V lost 4 bases, J lost 6 bases, and 18 bases lay in between. Germline V gene data show CDR1 as KGHSH and CDR2 as LQKENI. The CDR3 sequence: CASSRDGGGPDGYTF. DNA of the CDR3: TGTGCCAGCTCACGGGACGGCGGGGGGCCGGATGGCTACACCTTC.

This chain joins TRBV9 and TRBJ2-3; perhaps TRBD1 as D (6 bases). CDR1 and CDR2 from the germline V gene are SGDLS and YYNGEE. Between the trimmed V and J ends, which lost 0 bases and 0 bases, there was a span of 14 bases. The CDR3 totals 17 residues. This CDR3 reads CASSVGFRTASTDTQYF. CDR3 nucleotide sequence: TGTGCCAGCAGCGTAGGCTTTCGGACAGCTAGCACAGATACGCAGTATTTT.